This TCR beta chain was sequenced during a study of blood T cells in healthy people across ages. For the study at large: When template switching was applied, about one barcoded beta molecule was captured per two T cells. Study-level findings and limits: TCR beta diversity, measured per million T cells, fell in a roughly linear way with age.

As to this clonotype: Its antigen remains unidentified.

At least 5.5 micrograms of total RNA were extracted per sample. Primers used in a second PCR of about 6 to 11 cycles were a sample-barcoded 5' primer and a J-beta primer mix. Each cDNA molecule received a tag from a template-switch adaptor that had 12 random nucleotides. MiXCR, applied by TCRdb to the 5' RACE reads, yields one record per CDR3 protein. Seen here are 800,000 or so distinct CDR3 sequences, roughly 25% observed once, and the top ten hold roughly 3.5%. Separately, the same data were catalogued under a study of T cells of mothers and their children.

Sample: blood. The receptor comes from a boy between 10 and 17 years old in good health.

CDR3 nucleotide sequence: TGTGCCAGCAGCCCACAGGGTTTGGACATTCAGTACTTC. This gives the protein CASSPQGLDIQYF. The V and J genes are TRBV7-8 and TRBJ2-4, with a tentative D call TRBD1 (6 bases). From germline, CDR1 is SGHVS and CDR2 FQNEAQ. This CDR3 comprises 13 residues. Deletions cut 5 bases from V and 8 bases from J, with 13 bases between.